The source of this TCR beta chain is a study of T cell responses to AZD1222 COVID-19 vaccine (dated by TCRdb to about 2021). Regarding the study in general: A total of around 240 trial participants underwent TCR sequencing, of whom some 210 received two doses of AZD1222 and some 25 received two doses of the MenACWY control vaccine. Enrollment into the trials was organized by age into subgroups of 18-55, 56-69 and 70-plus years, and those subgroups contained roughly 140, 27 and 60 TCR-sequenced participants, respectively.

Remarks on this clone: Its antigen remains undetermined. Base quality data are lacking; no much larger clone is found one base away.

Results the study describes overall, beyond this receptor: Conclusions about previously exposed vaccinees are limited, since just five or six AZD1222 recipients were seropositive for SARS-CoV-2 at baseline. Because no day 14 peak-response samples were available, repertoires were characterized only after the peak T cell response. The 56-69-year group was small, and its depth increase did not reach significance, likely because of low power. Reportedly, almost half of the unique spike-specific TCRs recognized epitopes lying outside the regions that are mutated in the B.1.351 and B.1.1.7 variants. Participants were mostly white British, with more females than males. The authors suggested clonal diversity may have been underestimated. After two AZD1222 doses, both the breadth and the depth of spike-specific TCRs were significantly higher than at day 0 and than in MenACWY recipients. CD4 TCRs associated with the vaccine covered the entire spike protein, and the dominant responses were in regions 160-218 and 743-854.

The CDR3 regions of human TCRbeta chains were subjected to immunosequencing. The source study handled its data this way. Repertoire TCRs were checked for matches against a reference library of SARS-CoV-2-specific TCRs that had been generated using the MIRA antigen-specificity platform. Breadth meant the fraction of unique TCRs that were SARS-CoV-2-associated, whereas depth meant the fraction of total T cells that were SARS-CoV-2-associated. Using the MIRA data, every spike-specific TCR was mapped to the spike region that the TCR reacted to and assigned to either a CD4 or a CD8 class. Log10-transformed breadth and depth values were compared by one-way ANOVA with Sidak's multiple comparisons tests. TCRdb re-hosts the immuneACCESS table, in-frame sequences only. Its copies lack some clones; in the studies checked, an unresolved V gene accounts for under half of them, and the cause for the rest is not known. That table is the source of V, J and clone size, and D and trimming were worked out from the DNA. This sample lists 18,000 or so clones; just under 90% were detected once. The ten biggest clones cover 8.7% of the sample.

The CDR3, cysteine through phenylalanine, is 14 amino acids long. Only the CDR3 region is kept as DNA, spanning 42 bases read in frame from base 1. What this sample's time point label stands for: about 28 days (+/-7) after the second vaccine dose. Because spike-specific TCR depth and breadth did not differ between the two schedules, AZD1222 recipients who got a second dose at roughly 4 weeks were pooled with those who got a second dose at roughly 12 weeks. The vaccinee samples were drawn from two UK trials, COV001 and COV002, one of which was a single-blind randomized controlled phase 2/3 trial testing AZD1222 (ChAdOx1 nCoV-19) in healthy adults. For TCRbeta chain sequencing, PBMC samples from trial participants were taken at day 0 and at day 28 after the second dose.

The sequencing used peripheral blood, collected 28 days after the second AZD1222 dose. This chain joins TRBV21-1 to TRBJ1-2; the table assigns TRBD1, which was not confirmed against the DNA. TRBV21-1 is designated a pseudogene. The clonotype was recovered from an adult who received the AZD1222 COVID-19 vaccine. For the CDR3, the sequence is CASSMTDVNYGYTF. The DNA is TGTGCCAGCAGCATGACAGACGTGAACTATGGCTACACCTTC.